This is a list of T cell receptor beta chains from one sample in a study of blood T cells in healthy people across ages. TCRdb re-called the 5' RACE reads through MiXCR, storing one row per CDR3 protein. The sample yields about 1 million distinct CDR3 sequences, approximately 26% seen once. These same records also appear under a second study, on T cells of mothers and their children.

Sequences were obtained from blood. The receptors stem from a girl aged 2 to 10 in good health. Both conserved end residues are part of each CDR3. D genes are given only for firm matches. Not all rows give a size; the values are once, few, many and, for expanded clones, a class.

V gene	J gene	clone size	D gene	CDR3 protein	CDR3 DNA
TRBV7-9	TRBJ1-6	.	.	CASTEGGAYNSPLHF	TGTGCCAGCACCGAAGGGGGGGCCTATAATTCACCCCTCCACTTT
TRBV11-2	TRBJ2-7	few	.	CASSLARISYEQYF	TGTGCCAGCAGCTTAGCCAGGATTTCCTACGAGCAGTACTTC
TRBV6-1	TRBJ1-6	.	.	CASSETGGPKSPLHF	TGTGCCAGCAGTGAAACGGGGGGCCCCAAATCACCCCTCCACTTT
TRBV5-1	TRBJ2-7	few	.	CASSLEGAITVYEQYF	TGCGCCAGCAGCTTGGAAGGGGCCATTACTGTTTACGAGCAGTACTTC
TRBV20-1	TRBJ2-2	few	TRBD1	CSARVYRGDRTGELFF	TGCAGTGCTAGAGTTTACAGGGGGGATCGTACCGGGGAGCTGTTTTTT
TRBV6-6	TRBJ2-3	few	TRBD2	CASTLSGGATDTQYF	TGTGCCAGCACCCTGAGCGGGGGGGCCACAGATACGCAGTATTTT
TRBV11-2	TRBJ2-1	.	.	CASSPLRQGEQFF	TGTGCCAGCAGCCCCCTCCGGCAGGGCGAGCAGTTCTTC
TRBV7-8	TRBJ2-5	few	TRBD2	CASSWGLAGGPEQETQYF	TGTGCCAGCAGCTGGGGACTAGCGGGAGGGCCGGAACAAGAGACCCAGTACTTC
TRBV2	TRBJ2-7	.	TRBD2	CASSRLAASFYEQYF	TGTGCCAGCAGTAGGCTAGCGGCAAGCTTCTACGAGCAGTACTTC
TRBV7-2	TRBJ2-4	.	TRBD2	CASSLRAGGPYIQYF	TGTGCCAGCAGCTTAAGGGCGGGAGGGCCATACATTCAGTACTTC
TRBV25-1	TRBJ2-1	.	TRBD2	CASRFSGSPYNEQFF	TGTGCCAGCAGATTCAGCGGGAGCCCCTACAATGAGCAGTTCTTC
TRBV13	TRBJ2-4	.	.	CASSPEGGAAKNIQYF	TGTGCCAGCAGCCCCGAGGGGGGCGCAGCCAAAAACATTCAGTACTTC
TRBV28	TRBJ1-1	.	.	CASSATIRTDTEAFF	TGTGCCAGCAGCGCGACCATAAGGACGGACACTGAAGCTTTCTTT
TRBV29-1	TRBJ1-1	.	.	CSVELGFLGTEAFF	TGCAGCGTTGAACTCGGGTTCCTGGGCACTGAAGCTTTCTTT
TRBV20-1	TRBJ2-7	few	.	CSARKSPGAYEQYF	TGCAGTGCTAGAAAATCCCCCGGGGCCTACGAGCAGTACTTC
TRBV3-1	TRBJ2-1	few	.	CASSQIGDEQFF	TGTGCCAGCAGCCAAATTGGAGATGAGCAGTTCTTC
TRBV20-1	TRBJ2-7	.	TRBD2	CSARRELAGGPSHHEQYF	TGCAGTGCCAGAAGGGAACTAGCGGGAGGGCCCTCGCACCACGAGCAGTACTTC
TRBV28	TRBJ1-6	few	.	CASSLILNSPLHF	TGTGCCAGCAGTTTGATCCTTAATTCACCCCTCCACTTT
TRBV20-1	TRBJ2-1	.	.	CSANEGSDFNEQFF	TGCAGTGCCAACGAGGGATCCGACTTCAATGAGCAGTTCTTC
TRBV18	TRBJ1-4	.	.	CASSPIRGNEKLFF	TGTGCCAGCTCACCAATCCGGGGCAATGAAAAACTGTTTTTT
TRBV19	TRBJ1-3	.	TRBD1	CASTTGSGNTIYF	TGTGCCAGTACGACAGGGTCCGGAAACACCATATATTTT
TRBV7-9	TRBJ2-5	few	TRBD2	CASSLKAGDLQETQYF	TGTGCCAGCAGCTTAAAAGCGGGGGACCTCCAAGAGACCCAGTACTTC
TRBV29-1	TRBJ2-1	few	.	CIGGLYNEQFF	TGCATAGGGGGGCTCTACAATGAGCAGTTCTTC
TRBV7-3	TRBJ1-1	.	.	CASSLQGGEYTEAFF	TGTGCCAGCAGCTTACAGGGAGGGGAGTACACTGAAGCTTTCTTT
TRBV10-3	TRBJ2-1	.	TRBD2	CAIRRTSGSWYEQFF	TGTGCCATCAGGAGGACTAGCGGGAGTTGGTATGAGCAGTTCTTC
TRBV9	TRBJ2-5	few	.	CASNRGGGQETQYF	TGTGCCAGCAACAGGGGCGGGGGGCAAGAGACCCAGTACTTC
TRBV20-1	TRBJ2-1	.	.	CSAREPLFDEQFF	TGCAGTGCTAGAGAACCCTTGTTCGATGAGCAGTTCTTC
TRBV6-2/TRBV6-3	TRBJ2-4	few	TRBD2	CASSSSSGGDTIQYF	TGTGCCAGCAGTTCAAGTAGCGGGGGAGATACTATTCAGTACTTC
TRBV7-4	TRBJ2-7	.	TRBD1	CASSLGDRAPYEQYF	TGTGCCAGCAGCTTAGGGGACAGGGCCCCCTACGAGCAGTACTTC